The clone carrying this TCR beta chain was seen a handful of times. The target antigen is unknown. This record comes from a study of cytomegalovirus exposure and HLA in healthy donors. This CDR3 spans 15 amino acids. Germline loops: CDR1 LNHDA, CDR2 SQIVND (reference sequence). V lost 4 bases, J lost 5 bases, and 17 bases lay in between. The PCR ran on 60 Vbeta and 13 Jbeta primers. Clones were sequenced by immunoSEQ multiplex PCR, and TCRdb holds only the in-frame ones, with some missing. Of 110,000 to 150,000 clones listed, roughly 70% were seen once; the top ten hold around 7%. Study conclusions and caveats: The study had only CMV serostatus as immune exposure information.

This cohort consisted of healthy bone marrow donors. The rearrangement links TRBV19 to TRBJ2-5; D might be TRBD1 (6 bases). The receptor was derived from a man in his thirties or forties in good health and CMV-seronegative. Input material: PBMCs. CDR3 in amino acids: CASSSSSQRGETQYF. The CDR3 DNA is TGTGCCAGTAGTAGCTCAAGCCAAAGGGGGGAGACCCAGTACTTC.